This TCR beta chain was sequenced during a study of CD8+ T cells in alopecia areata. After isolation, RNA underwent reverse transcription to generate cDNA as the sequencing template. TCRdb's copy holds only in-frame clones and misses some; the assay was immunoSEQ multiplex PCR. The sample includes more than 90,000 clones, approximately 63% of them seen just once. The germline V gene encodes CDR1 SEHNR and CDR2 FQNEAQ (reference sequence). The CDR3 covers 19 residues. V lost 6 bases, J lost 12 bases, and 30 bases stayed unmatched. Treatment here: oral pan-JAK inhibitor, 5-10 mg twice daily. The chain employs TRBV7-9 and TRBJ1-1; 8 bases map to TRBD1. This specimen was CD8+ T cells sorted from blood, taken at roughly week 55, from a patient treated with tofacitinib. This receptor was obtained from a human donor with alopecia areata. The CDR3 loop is CASSYFGFQAETMTGVPFF. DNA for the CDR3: TGTGCCAGCAGTTACTTTGGTTTCCAGGCAGAGACCATGACAGGGGTACCTTTCTTT.